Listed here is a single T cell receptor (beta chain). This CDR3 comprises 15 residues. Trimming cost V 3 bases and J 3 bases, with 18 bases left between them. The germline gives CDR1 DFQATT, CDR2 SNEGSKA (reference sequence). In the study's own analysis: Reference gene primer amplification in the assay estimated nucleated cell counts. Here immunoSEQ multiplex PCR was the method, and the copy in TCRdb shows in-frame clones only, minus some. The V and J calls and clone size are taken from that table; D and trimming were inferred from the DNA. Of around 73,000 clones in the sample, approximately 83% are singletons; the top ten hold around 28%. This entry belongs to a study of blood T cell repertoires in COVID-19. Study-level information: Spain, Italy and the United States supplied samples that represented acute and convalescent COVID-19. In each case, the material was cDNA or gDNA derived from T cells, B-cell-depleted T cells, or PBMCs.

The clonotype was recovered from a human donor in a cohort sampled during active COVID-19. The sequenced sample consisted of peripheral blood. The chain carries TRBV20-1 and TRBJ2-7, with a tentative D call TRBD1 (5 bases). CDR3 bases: TGCAGTGCTAGTGGACCGCGTGGGGCGCACTACGAGCAGTACTTC. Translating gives CSASGPRGAHYEQYF.